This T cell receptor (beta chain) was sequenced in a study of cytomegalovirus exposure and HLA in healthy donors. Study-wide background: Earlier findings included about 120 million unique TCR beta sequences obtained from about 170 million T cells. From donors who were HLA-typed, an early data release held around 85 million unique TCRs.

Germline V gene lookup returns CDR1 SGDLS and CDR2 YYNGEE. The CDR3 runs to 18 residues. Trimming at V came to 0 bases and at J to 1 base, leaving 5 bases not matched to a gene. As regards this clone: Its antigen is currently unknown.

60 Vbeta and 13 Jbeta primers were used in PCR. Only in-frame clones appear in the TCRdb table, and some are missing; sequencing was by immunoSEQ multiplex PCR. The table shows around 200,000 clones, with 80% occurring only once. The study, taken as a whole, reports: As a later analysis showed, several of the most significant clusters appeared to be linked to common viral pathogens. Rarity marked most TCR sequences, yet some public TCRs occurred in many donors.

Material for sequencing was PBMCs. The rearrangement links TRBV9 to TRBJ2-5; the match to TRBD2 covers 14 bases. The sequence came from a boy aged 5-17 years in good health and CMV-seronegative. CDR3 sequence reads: CASSVGRLAGGIQETQYF. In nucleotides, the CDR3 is TGTGCCAGCAGCGTAGGGCGACTAGCGGGAGGGATCCAAGAGACCCAGTACTTC.